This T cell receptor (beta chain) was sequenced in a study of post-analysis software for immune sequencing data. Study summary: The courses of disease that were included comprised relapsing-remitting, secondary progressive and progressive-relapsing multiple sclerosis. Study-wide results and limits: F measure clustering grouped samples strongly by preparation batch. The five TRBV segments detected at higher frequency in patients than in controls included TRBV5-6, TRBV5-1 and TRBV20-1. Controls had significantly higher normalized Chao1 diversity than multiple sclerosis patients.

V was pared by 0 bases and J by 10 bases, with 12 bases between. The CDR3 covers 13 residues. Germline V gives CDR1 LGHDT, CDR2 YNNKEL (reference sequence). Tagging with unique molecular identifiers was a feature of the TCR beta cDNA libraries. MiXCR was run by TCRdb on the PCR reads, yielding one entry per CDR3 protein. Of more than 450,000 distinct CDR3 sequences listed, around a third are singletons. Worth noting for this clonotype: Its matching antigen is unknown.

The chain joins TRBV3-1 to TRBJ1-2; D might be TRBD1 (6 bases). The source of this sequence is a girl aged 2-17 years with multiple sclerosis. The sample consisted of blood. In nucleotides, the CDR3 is TGTGCCAGCAGCCAAGATCCCGACAGGCCCTACACCTTC. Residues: CASSQDPDRPYTF. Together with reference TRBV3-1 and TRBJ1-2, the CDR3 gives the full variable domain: DTAVSQTPKYLVTQMGNDKSIKCEQNLGHDTMYWYKQDSKKFLKIMFSYNNKELIINETVPNRFSPKSPDKAHLNLHINSLELGDSAVYFCASSQDPDRPYTFGSGTRLTVV.